This TCR beta chain derives from a study of blood T cell repertoires in COVID-19. Across the study: The analysed material was cDNA or gDNA that came from T cells, B-cell-depleted T cells, or PBMCs.

The V and J ends lost 9 bases and 3 bases, in that order; junction bases with no gene match: 3. Germline-derived CDR1 and CDR2 are MNHEY and SVGAGI. This CDR3 has 13 residues. In the original processing: Amplified reference gene primers provided the basis for estimating nucleated cell counts. Clones were sequenced by immunoSEQ multiplex PCR, and TCRdb holds only the in-frame ones, with some missing. V and J calls and clone size are copied from that table; D and trimming were computed from the DNA. The table has under 200,000 clones, around 87% seen once. This clonotype originated in a man aged 55-75 years with COVID-19, enrolled during active disease. V is TRBV6-5 and J is TRBJ1-5, with 9 bases lining up with TRBD1. Sample: peripheral blood. Written as DNA, the CDR3 is TGTGCCAGTGGGACAGGGACCAATCAGCCCCAGCATTTT. Protein product: CASGTGTNQPQHF.